Shown below are 23 T cell receptor beta chains from a single sample sequenced in a study of EBV T-cell therapy then PD-1 blockade in nasopharyngeal carcinoma. These receptors are not linked to any known antigen. Sequenced by immunoSEQ multiplex PCR; TCRdb stores in-frame clones only, minus some. The table lists 20,000 or so clones, roughly 80% of them singletons, with 30% to 40% in the top ten. The treatment is: AdE1-LMPpoly-expanded autologous EBV-specific T-cell therapy followed by anti-PD-1 nivolumab. The specimen was CD8+ T cells from blood, collected at roughly day 32 from a patient whose treatment included autologous EBV-specific T cells and nivolumab. The receptors here all came from a middle-aged man with nasopharyngeal carcinoma.

The CDR3 region is CASSPSGKPDTQYF. CDR3 DNA: TGTGCCAGCAGCCCCTCGGGCAAACCAGATACGCAGTATTTT. The rearrangement links TRBV9 to TRBJ2-3, with D unclear. Looked up from germline, CDR1 is SGDLS and CDR2 is YYNGEE. Trimming pared 4 bases from V and 4 bases from J, leaving 13 bases between. CDR3 length: 14 amino acids.

The chain has TRBV6-2 or TRBV6-3 and TRBJ1-2; 9 bases fit TRBD1. CDR1 and CDR2 (germline): MNHEY, SVGEGT. V dropped 6 bases and J dropped 4; count of bases not matched to a gene: 9. This CDR3 is 15 amino acids long. The CDR3 sequence: CASSRPPTGGYGYTF. The CDR3 DNA reads as TGTGCCAGCAGCCGCCCCCCGACAGGGGGCTATGGCTACACCTTC.

The rearrangement uses TRBV6-5 and TRBJ1-1; no reliable D call. Per germline, CDR1 MNHEY and CDR2 SVGAGI. V gave up 8 bases and J gave up 1 base, with 11 bases separating them. The CDR3 runs 13 residues. The CDR3 nucleotides are TGTGCCAGCGGCCGGTTCGGGAACACTGAAGCTTTCTTT. This sequence encodes CASGRFGNTEAFF.

V gene TRBV12-3 or TRBV12-4 combines with J gene TRBJ1-2; no reliable D call. With 1 base removed from V and 3 bases from J, the gap between germline ends came to 3 bases. The CDR3 covers 12 residues. DNA for the CDR3: TGTGCCAGCAGTTTAGGGTACTATGGCTACACCTTC. It yields the protein CASSLGYYGYTF.

The chain joins TRBV27 to TRBJ2-5; D perhaps matches TRBD1 (5 bases). CDR3 length equals 15 residues. V was clipped by 1 base and J by 5 bases, with 14 bases between them. Germline V gene sequence: CDR1 MNHEY, CDR2 SMNVEV (reference sequence). The CDR3 sequence is CASSLFWQGGETQYF. CDR3 nucleotide sequence: TGTGCCAGCAGTTTATTTTGGCAGGGTGGGGAGACCCAGTACTTC.

V usage is TRBV6-1 and J usage is TRBJ1-6, with a possible D match to TRBD1 (6 bases). The CDR3 consists of 15 residues. The V gene's germline CDR1 is MNHNS and CDR2 SASEGT. Trimming cost V 0 bases and J 13 bases, with 16 bases left between them. The CDR3 DNA reads as TGTGCCAGCAGTGAAGCGCTCACAAGGGGGGTCCCCCTCCACTTT. It specifies CASSEALTRGVPLHF.

V gene TRBV6-2 or TRBV6-3 combines with J gene TRBJ1-2; 12 bases map to TRBD1. The CDR3 length is 15 residues. V lost 4 bases to trimming and J lost 6 bases; unmatched junction nucleotides: 6. Germline CDR1 and CDR2: MNHEY and SVGEGT. The CDR3 spells CASSSGQGARDGYTF. In nucleotides, the CDR3 is TGTGCCAGCAGTTCGGGACAGGGGGCGCGGGATGGCTACACCTTC.

The V call is TRBV15, the J call TRBJ2-7; tentative D call: TRBD2 (7 bases). V lost 1 base to trimming and J lost 3 bases, with 10 bases between them. CDR1 and CDR2 (germline): LNHNV, YYDKDF (reference sequence). CDR3 size: 14 residues. The CDR3 DNA sequence: TGTGCCACCAGCAGAGGGGGGGGCAGCTACGAGCAGTACTTC. This translates into CATSRGGGSYEQYF. Together with reference TRBV15 and TRBJ2-7, the CDR3 gives the full variable domain: DAMVIQNPRYQVTQFGKPVTLSCSQTLNHNVMYWYQQKSSQAPKLLFHYYDKDFNNEADTPDNFQSRRPNTSFCFLDIRSPGLGDTAMYLCATSRGGGSYEQYFGPGTRLTVT.

This chain links TRBV4-1 with TRBJ1-1; a possible D gene is TRBD1 (5 bases). The V gene's germline CDR1 is MGHRA and CDR2 YSYEKL. V lost 7 bases to trimming and J lost 0 bases, with 15 bases between them. This CDR3 comprises 15 residues. The CDR3, as DNA: TGCGCCAGCACCCGAGTCGGGGACTTGAACACTGAAGCTTTCTTT. Protein product: CASTRVGDLNTEAFF.

This clone has more than one count but fewer than ten. The chain is built from TRBV10-1 and TRBJ1-4; D not certain. The CDR3 spans 15 residues. The germline gives CDR1 WNHNN, CDR2 SYGVQD (reference sequence). The ends were cut back, 5 bases at V and 3 bases at J, with 13 bases in the middle. In nucleotides, the CDR3 is TGCGCCAGCAGTCTAGACCGGAGGGCTAATGAAAAACTGTTTTTT. Encoded protein: CASSLDRRANEKLFF.

The V gene is TRBV27, the J gene TRBJ2-5; D is ambiguous. There are 12 residues in the CDR3. V was cut by 2 bases and J by 4 bases, with 5 bases left in between. Germline CDR1 and CDR2: MNHEY and SMNVEV (reference sequence). Written as DNA, the CDR3 is TGTGCCAGCAGTTTAGACGGAGAGACCCAGTACTTC. This gives the protein CASSLDGETQYF.

This clone was seen just once. This sequence joins TRBV6-5 and TRBJ2-2; either TRBD1 or TRBD2 may supply D (6 bases each). In germline, CDR1 is MNHEY, CDR2 SVGAGI. V dropped 6 bases and J dropped 3 bases, with 11 bases sitting between them. The CDR3 sequence is 14 residues long. CDR3: CASSGGQDTGELFF. The CDR3 region has the DNA TGTGCCAGCAGCGGGGGACAAGACACCGGGGAGCTGTTTTTT.

The chain couples TRBV4-3 to TRBJ1-1; D may be TRBD1 (6 bases). Germline V gene sequence: CDR1 LGHNA, CDR2 YSLEER. The CDR3 totals 16 residues. Trimming shortened V by 4 bases and J by 3 bases, and 18 bases separated the two germline ends. For the CDR3, the DNA is TGCGCCAGCAGCCCCGAGTTGGGGGGCGAAGACACTGAAGCTTTCTTT. It translates to CASSPELGGEDTEAFF.

The rearrangement joins TRBV15 to TRBJ1-5; D gene unclear. Per the germline V gene, CDR1 is LNHNV and CDR2 is YYDKDF (reference sequence). V lost 4 bases and J 1 base, leaving 11 bases between the germline ends. This CDR3 is 15 amino acids long. The CDR3 DNA reads as TGTGCCACCAGCATTCACGAAGGGAGCAATCAGCCCCAGCATTTT. This gives the protein CATSIHEGSNQPQHF.

The genes are TRBV4-1 and TRBJ2-7; the match to TRBD2 covers 8 bases. The germline gives CDR1 MGHRA, CDR2 YSYEKL. The CDR3 has 13 amino acids. The V segment lost 4 bases and the J segment 4 bases; nucleotides outside the gene matches: 3. The chain's CDR3 is CASSPGGGYEQYF. The DNA for the CDR3 is TGCGCCAGCAGCCCCGGGGGGGGGTACGAGCAGTACTTC.

The chain carries TRBV6-5 and TRBJ2-7; D is possibly TRBD2 (6 bases). Deletions cut 6 bases from V and 2 bases from J, with 11 bases between. CDR3 size: 13 residues. Germline lookup yields CDR1 MNHEY and CDR2 SVGAGI. CDR3 DNA: TGTGCCAGCAGCCGGGGGTTAACCTACGAGCAGTACTTC. Translation gives CASSRGLTYEQYF.

This chain uses TRBV5-1 with TRBJ2-7; unclear D gene. V gave up 2 bases and J gave up 0 bases, with 6 bases separating them. The germline gives CDR1 SGHRS, CDR2 YFSETQ. This CDR3 has 13 amino acids. The CDR3 DNA sequence: TGCGCCAGCAGCTTTAAGGGCTCCTACGAGCAGTACTTC. This translates into CASSFKGSYEQYF.

The genes are TRBV5-1 and TRBJ1-3, with 10 bases fitting TRBD1. Germline loops: CDR1 SGHRS, CDR2 YFSETQ. V lost 4 bases and J lost 4; bases outside the gene matches: 5. The CDR3 spans 15 residues. DNA of the CDR3: TGCGCCAGCAGCATCGACAGGGGGCTCGGAAACACCATATATTTT. Encoded protein: CASSIDRGLGNTIYF.

The rearrangement links TRBV2 to TRBJ1-4; no clear D gene. Germline lookup yields CDR1 SNHLY and CDR2 FYNNEI. This CDR3 is built from 15 residues. Deletions cut 1 base from V and 0 bases from J, with 6 bases between. CDR3 sequence: CASSEGWATNEKLFF. The CDR3 DNA is TGTGCCAGCAGTGAAGGATGGGCAACTAATGAAAAACTGTTTTTT.

V gene TRBV5-6 combines with J gene TRBJ1-1; D gene uncertain. Germline CDR1 reads SGHDT; CDR2 reads YYEEEE. The CDR3 spans 13 residues. V was cut by 2 bases and J by 10 bases, with 15 bases left in between. The CDR3 loop reads CASSFAIFNGAFF. The CDR3 DNA reads TGTGCCAGCAGCTTCGCCATCTTTAACGGAGCTTTCTTT. Full variable domain (remainder filled in from reference TRBV5-6 and TRBJ1-1): DAGVTQSPTHLIKTRGQQVTLRCSPKSGHDTVSWYQQALGQGPQFIFQYYEEEERQRGNFPDRFSGHQFPNYSSELNVNALLLGDSALYLCASSFAIFNGAFFGQGTRLTVV.

This rearrangement joins TRBV9 to TRBJ2-3; 10 bases match TRBD1. Germline values: CDR1 SGDLS, CDR2 YYNGEE. This CDR3 comprises 15 residues. V was clipped by 0 bases and J by 7 bases; unmatched bases: 5. CDR3 DNA: TGTGCCAGCAGCGTAGAGGGACAGGGGCTAAATACGCAGTATTTT. It translates to CASSVEGQGLNTQYF.

The gene calls are TRBV7-9 and TRBJ1-6; 7 bases map to TRBD1. The ends lost 4 bases at V and 2 bases at J; junction bases unmatched: 11. Germline V lookup: CDR1 SEHNR, CDR2 FQNEAQ (reference sequence). The CDR3 sequence is 18 residues long. DNA for the CDR3: TGTGCCAGCAGCTCCCCCCGTACAGGGGTCGCCTATAATTCACCCCTCCACTTT. It specifies CASSSPRTGVAYNSPLHF.

V is TRBV5-8 and J is TRBJ1-5; D is perhaps TRBD1 (5 bases). This CDR3 region has 19 residues. V was pared by 4 bases and J by 0 bases, with 23 bases between. Germline CDR1 reads SGHTS; CDR2 reads YDEGEE. The CDR3, as DNA: TGTGCCAGCAGCCCCCTGGGGGGGACCGTCATATATAGCAATCAGCCCCAGCATTTT. This encodes CASSPLGGTVIYSNQPQHF.